The 15 T cell receptor beta chains below all came from one sample that was sequenced in a study of cytomegalovirus exposure and HLA in healthy donors. Primers: 60 Vbeta forward and 13 Jbeta reverse. Measured with immunoSEQ multiplex PCR; TCRdb has only the in-frame clones, and not every one. The sample has roughly 280,000 clones; roughly 70% are singletons. Sequencing was performed on PBMCs. The source of these receptors is a female donor in good health and CMV-seronegative.

This chain connects TRBV5-4 to TRBJ2-1; 10 bases map to TRBD2. The V and J ends lost 4 bases and 8 bases, in that order; junction bases with no gene match: 12. The germline gives CDR1 SGHNT, CDR2 YYREEE (reference sequence). This CDR3 has 16 residues. CDR3 in amino acids: CASSPPPSGRGYEQFF. The DNA of the CDR3 is TGTGCCAGCAGCCCACCCCCTAGCGGGAGAGGCTATGAGCAGTTCTTC.

The chain combines TRBV5-1 with TRBJ2-7; the D is unclear. Germline V CDR1 and CDR2: SGHRS, YFSETQ. V lost 2 bases and J lost 5, with 11 bases in between. The CDR3 spans 13 residues. The CDR3, as DNA: TGCGCCAGCAGCTTCCCCGAGGCTCACGAGCAGTACTTC. This sequence encodes CASSFPEAHEQYF.

CDR3 in amino acids: CAISGVREGGEQYF. The CDR3, as DNA: TGTGCCATCAGTGGAGTGCGGGAGGGCGGCGAGCAGTACTTC. V is TRBV10-3 and J is TRBJ2-7, with 9 bases matching TRBD2. There are 14 residues in the CDR3. Unmatched junction bases numbered 7, after V lost 4 bases and J lost 6 bases. Germline CDR1 is ENHRY and CDR2 is SYGVKD.

The gene calls are TRBV6-5 and TRBJ1-5; D gene unclear. Germline loops: CDR1 MNHEY, CDR2 SVGAGI. Trimming removed 0 bases from V and 1 base from J, with 7 bases in between. The CDR3 loop spans 15 amino acids. Here the CDR3 reads CASSYSRQSNQPQHF. CDR3 nucleotides: TGTGCCAGCAGTTACTCGCGGCAGAGCAATCAGCCCCAGCATTTT.

The V call is TRBV19, the J call TRBJ2-2; D is perhaps TRBD1 (6 bases). CDR3 length equals 14 residues. Germline CDR1 is LNHDA and CDR2 is SQIVND (reference sequence). Trimming took 9 bases from V and 6 from J, leaving 17 bases between them. This chain's CDR3 is CASQDSLFAGELFF. CDR3 bases: TGTGCCAGCCAGGACAGCCTGTTCGCCGGGGAGCTGTTTTTT.

The chain joins TRBV19 to TRBJ2-3, with TRBD2 as a possible D gene (5 bases). The germline V gene has CDR1 LNHDA and CDR2 SQIVND (reference sequence). CDR3 length equals 13 residues. Between the trimmed V and J ends, which lost 6 bases and 6 bases, there was a span of 13 bases. DNA for the CDR3: TGTGCCAGTAGCCCCCGAGGGAAGGATACGCAGTATTTT. This sequence encodes CASSPRGKDTQYF.

This clone was counted only a few times. One end of the junction fails to match germline, which may point to a read error. This chain uses TRBV7-9 with TRBJ2-2; a weak D match, TRBD1 (6 bases). Germline V gives CDR1 SEHNR, CDR2 FQNEAQ (reference sequence). The CDR3 spans 15 residues. CDR3 amino acids: CSSSLRDTLPGELFF. Here the CDR3 DNA reads TGTTCCAGCAGCCTCCGGGACACCTTACCCGGGGAGCTGTTTTTT.

V gene TRBV7-9 combines with J gene TRBJ1-2, with TRBD1 matching 9 bases. Germline values: CDR1 SEHNR, CDR2 FQNEAQ (reference sequence). The CDR3 spans 13 residues. J gave up 8 bases and V 5 bases, and 6 bases lay outside the gene matches. The CDR3 loop reads CASSKQGARGYTF. The CDR3 region has the DNA TGTGCCAGCAGCAAACAGGGGGCAAGAGGCTACACCTTC. The whole variable domain, filled in from reference TRBV7-9 and TRBJ1-2, reads DTGVSQNPRHKITKRGQNVTFRCDPISEHNRLYWYRQTLGQGPEFLTYFQNEAQLEKSRLLSDRFSAERPKGSFSTLEIQRTEQGDSAMYLCASSKQGARGYTFGSGTRLTVV.

This chain uses TRBV2 with TRBJ1-2; 8 bases line up with TRBD1. This CDR3 region has 13 residues. CDR1 and CDR2 (germline): SNHLY, FYNNEI. V was pared by 5 bases and J by 6 bases, with 5 bases of the junction left unmatched. The CDR3: CASSLDRENGYTF. The DNA of the CDR3 is TGTGCCAGCAGTTTGGACAGGGAGAATGGCTACACCTTC.

The rearrangement uses TRBV4-1 and TRBJ2-3, with 9 bases matching TRBD1. Germline assignment: CDR1 MGHRA and CDR2 YSYEKL. The CDR3 length is 15 residues. V lost 4 bases, J lost 5 bases, and 7 bases stayed unmatched. The CDR3 sequence is CASSPPGTGRDTQYF. In DNA form, the CDR3 reads TGCGCCAGCAGCCCCCCCGGGACAGGGAGAGATACGCAGTATTTT.

The chain combines TRBV7-9 with TRBJ2-7; 8 nucleotides agree with TRBD1. The CDR3 length is 14 residues. V trimming: 5 bases; J trimming: 2 bases; junction bases outside the gene matches: 5. CDR1 and CDR2 (germline): SEHNR, FQNEAQ (reference sequence). CDR3 sequence reads: CASSGWDRPYEQYF. CDR3 sequence (DNA): TGTGCCAGCAGCGGATGGGACAGGCCCTACGAGCAGTACTTC.

The rearrangement links TRBV7-9 to TRBJ2-3, with 8 bases that match TRBD2. V shed 5 bases, J shed 5 bases, and the junction held 6 bases outside the gene matches. The germline V gene encodes CDR1 SEHNR and CDR2 FQNEAQ (reference sequence). The CDR3 extends over 14 amino acids. The CDR3 loop is CASSPGGRGDTQYF. CDR3 bases: TGTGCCAGCAGCCCGGGAGGGCGAGGAGATACGCAGTATTTT.

The chain is built from TRBV4-1 and TRBJ2-2; D is perhaps TRBD2 (5 bases). The CDR3 runs 15 residues. Germline V gene lookup returns CDR1 MGHRA and CDR2 YSYEKL. Between the trimmed V and J ends, which lost 1 base and 7 bases, there was a span of 13 bases. In DNA form, the CDR3 reads TGCGCCAGCAGCCAAGTCCCCCTAGCCGGCGGGGAGCTGTTTTTT. Translating it yields CASSQVPLAGGELFF.

The chain uses TRBV11-1 and TRBJ2-5, with 9 bases matching TRBD1. The J call is doubtful: the DNA matches TRBJ2-7 better. Looked up from germline, CDR1 is SGHAT and CDR2 is FQDESV (reference sequence). This CDR3 region has 15 residues. For the CDR3, the DNA is TGTGCCAGCAGTGCACAAATACAGGGGGCTATCGAGCAGTACTTC. This sequence encodes CASSAQIQGAIEQYF.

The chain is built from TRBV4-1 and TRBJ1-5; TRBD1 aligns across 8 bases. This CDR3 contains 16 residues. J was trimmed by 6 bases and V by 4 bases; bases with no gene match: 11. The germline V gene has CDR1 MGHRA and CDR2 YSYEKL. Written as DNA, the CDR3 is TGCGCCAGCAGCCGTGGGACAGGTGCCGTCGGTCAGCCCCAGCATTTT. It specifies CASSRGTGAVGQPQHF.